This TCR beta chain was recovered during a study of T cells in Graves' hyperthyroidism and ophthalmopathy. The source of the PBMCs was less than 12 ml of fresh peripheral blood. The CDR3 regions of TCR beta were amplified from RNA transcripts. Researchers ran a first-round RT-PCR on the TCR CDR3 using the HTBI primer set. TCRdb re-analysed the multiplex PCR reads in MiXCR, keeping a single row per CDR3 protein. This sample has roughly 580,000 distinct CDR3 sequences, with approximately 13% found just once. This clonotype was recorded many times. The clonotype comes from a young woman with Graves' hyperthyroidism that later progressed to Graves' ophthalmopathy. Sequences were obtained from blood.

CDR3 coding DNA: TGTGCCAGTAGTTTCGGGGGCGGGAGGGCCGTTGGTGAGCAGTTCTTC. It yields the protein CASSFGGGRAVGEQFF. This chain links TRBV19 with TRBJ2-1, with 9 bases aligning to TRBD2. Germline V gene data show CDR1 as LNHDA and CDR2 as SQIVND (reference sequence). The J segment lost 9 bases and the V segment lost 5 bases, leaving 14 bases of the junction unmatched. The CDR3 totals 16 residues.